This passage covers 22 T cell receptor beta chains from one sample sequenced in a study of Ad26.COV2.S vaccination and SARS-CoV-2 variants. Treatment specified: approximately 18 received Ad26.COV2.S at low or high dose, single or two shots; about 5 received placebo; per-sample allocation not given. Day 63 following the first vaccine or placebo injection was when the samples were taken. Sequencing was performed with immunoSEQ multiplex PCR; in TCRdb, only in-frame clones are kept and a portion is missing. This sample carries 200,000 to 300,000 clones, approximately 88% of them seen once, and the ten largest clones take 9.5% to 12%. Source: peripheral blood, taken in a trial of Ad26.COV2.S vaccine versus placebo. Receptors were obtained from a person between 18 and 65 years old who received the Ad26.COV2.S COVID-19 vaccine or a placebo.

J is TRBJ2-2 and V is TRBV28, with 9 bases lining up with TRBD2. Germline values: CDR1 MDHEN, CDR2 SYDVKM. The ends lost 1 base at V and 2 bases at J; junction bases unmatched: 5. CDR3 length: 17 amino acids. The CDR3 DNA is TGTGCCAGCAGTTTATTATCGGGACTAGCAAACACCGGGGAGCTGTTTTTT. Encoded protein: CASSLLSGLANTGELFF.

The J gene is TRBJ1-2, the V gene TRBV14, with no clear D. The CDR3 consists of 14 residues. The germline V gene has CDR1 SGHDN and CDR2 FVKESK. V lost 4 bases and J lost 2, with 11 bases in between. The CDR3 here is CASSPRGGNYGYTF. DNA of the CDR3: TGTGCCAGCAGCCCGCGGGGAGGGAACTATGGCTACACCTTC.

CDR3: CASSSQGVGGSDTQYF. Written as DNA, the CDR3 is TGTGCCAGCAGTTCACAGGGTGTAGGTGGATCAGATACGCAGTATTTT. This chain uses TRBV6-5 with TRBJ2-3; D is perhaps TRBD1 (6 bases). The CDR3 is made up of 16 amino acids. From germline, CDR1 is MNHEY and CDR2 SVGAGI. Between the trimmed V and J ends, which lost 4 bases and 4 bases, there was a span of 18 bases.

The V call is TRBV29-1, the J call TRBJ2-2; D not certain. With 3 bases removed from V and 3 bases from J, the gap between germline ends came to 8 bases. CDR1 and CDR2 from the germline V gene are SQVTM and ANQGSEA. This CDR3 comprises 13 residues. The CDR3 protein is CSVDSTYTGELFF. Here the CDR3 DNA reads TGCAGCGTTGACTCGACCTACACCGGGGAGCTGTTTTTT.

CDR3 bases: TGTGCCAGCAGCTTGACGGGGGGCTCCTACGAGCAGTACTTC. This translates into CASSLTGGSYEQYF. This sequence joins TRBV11-1 and TRBJ2-7, with TRBD2 matching over 7 bases. V trimming: 3 bases; J trimming: 0 bases; junction bases outside the gene matches: 2. The CDR3 runs to 14 residues. Germline CDR1 is SGHAT and CDR2 is FQDESV (reference sequence).

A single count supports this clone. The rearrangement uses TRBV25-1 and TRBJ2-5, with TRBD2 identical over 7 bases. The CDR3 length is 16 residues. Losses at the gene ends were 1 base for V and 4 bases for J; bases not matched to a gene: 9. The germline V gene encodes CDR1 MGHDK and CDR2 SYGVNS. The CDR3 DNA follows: TGTGCCAGCAGTGAATCTCGGGGAGGGCCAGTAGAGACCCAGTACTTC. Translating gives CASSESRGGPVETQYF.

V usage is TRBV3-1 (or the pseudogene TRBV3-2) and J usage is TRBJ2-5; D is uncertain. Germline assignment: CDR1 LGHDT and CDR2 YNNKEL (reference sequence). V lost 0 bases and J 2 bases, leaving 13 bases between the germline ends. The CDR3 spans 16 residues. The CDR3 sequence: CASSQDKVLGQETQYF. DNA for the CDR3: TGTGCCAGCAGCCAAGATAAAGTTTTAGGGCAAGAGACCCAGTACTTC.

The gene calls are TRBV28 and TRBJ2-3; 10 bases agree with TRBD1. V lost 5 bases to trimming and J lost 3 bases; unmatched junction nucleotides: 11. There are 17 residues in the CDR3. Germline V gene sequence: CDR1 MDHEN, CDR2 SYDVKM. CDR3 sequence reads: CASSRKDRGRFTDTQYF. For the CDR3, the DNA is TGTGCCAGCAGTAGAAAAGACAGGGGGCGCTTTACAGATACGCAGTATTTT.

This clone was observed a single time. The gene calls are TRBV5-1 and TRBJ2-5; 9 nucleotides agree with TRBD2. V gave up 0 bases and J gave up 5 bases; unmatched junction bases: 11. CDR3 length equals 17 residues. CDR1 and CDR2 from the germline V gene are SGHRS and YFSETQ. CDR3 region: CASSLGAGGTLVETQYF. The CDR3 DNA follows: TGCGCCAGCAGCTTGGGAGCGGGGGGCACCCTCGTGGAGACCCAGTACTTC. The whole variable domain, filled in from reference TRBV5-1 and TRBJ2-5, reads KAGVTQTPRYLIKTRGQQVTLSCSPISGHRSVSWYQQTPGQGLQFLFEYFSETQRNKGNFPGRFSGRQFSNSRSEMNVSTLELGDSALYLCASSLGAGGTLVETQYFGPGTRLLVL.

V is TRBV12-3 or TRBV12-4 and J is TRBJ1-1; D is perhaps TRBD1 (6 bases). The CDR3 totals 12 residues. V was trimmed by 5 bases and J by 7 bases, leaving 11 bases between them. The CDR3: CASSILRGEAFF. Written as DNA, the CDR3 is TGTGCCAGCAGTATCCTCAGGGGTGAAGCTTTCTTT.

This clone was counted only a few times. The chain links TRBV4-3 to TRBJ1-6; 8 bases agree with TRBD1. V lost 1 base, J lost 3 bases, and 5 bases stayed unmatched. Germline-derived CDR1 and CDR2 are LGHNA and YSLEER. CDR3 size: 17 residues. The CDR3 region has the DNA TGCGCCAGCAGCCAAGGGGTAGGGACAGGCTATAATTCACCCCTCCACTTT. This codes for CASSQGVGTGYNSPLHF.

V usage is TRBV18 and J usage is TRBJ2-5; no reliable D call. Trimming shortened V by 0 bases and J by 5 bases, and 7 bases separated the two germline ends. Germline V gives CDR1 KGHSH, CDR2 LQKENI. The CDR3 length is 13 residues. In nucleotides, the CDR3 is TGTGCCAGCTCACCACCTGGGGTGGAGACCCAGTACTTC. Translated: CASSPPGVETQYF.

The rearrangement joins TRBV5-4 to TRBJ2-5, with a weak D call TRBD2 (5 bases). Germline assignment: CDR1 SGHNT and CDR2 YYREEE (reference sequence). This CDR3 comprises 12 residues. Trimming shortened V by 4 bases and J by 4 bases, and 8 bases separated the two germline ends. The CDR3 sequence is CASSKAGETQYF. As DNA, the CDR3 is TGTGCCAGCAGCAAGGCGGGAGAGACCCAGTACTTC.

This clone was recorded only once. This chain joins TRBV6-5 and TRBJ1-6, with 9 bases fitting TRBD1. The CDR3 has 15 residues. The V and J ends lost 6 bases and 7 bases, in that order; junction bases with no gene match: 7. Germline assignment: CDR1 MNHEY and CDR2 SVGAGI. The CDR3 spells CASSQDRGWNSPLHF. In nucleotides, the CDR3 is TGTGCCAGCAGCCAGGACAGGGGATGGAATTCACCCCTCCACTTT.

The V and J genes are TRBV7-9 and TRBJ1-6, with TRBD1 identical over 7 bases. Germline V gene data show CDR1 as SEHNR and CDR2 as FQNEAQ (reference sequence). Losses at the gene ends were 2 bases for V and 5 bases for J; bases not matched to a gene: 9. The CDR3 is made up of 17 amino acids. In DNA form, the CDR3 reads TGTGCCAGCAGCTTACGAGAGGAGACAGGGAATAATTCACCCCTCCACTTT. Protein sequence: CASSLREETGNNSPLHF.

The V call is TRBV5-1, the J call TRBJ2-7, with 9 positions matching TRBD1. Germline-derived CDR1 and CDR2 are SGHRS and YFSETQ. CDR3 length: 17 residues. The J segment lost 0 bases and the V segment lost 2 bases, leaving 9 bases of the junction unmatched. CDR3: CASSLLSTGGNSYEQYF. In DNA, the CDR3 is TGCGCCAGCAGCTTACTGTCGACAGGGGGGAACTCCTACGAGCAGTACTTC.

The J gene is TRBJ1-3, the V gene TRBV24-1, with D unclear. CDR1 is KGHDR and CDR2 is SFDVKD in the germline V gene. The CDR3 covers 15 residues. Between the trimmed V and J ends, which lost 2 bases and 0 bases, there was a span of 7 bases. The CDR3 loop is CATSDSRVSGNTIYF. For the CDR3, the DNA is TGTGCCACCAGTGATTCAAGGGTCTCTGGAAACACCATATATTTT.

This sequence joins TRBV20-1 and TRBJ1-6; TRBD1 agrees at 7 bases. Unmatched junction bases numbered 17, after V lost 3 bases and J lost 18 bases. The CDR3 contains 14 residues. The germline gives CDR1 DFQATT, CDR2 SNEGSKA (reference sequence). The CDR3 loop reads CSASIGTDPAGGHF. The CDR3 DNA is TGCAGTGCTAGTATCGGGACAGACCCCGCGGGCGGCCACTTT.

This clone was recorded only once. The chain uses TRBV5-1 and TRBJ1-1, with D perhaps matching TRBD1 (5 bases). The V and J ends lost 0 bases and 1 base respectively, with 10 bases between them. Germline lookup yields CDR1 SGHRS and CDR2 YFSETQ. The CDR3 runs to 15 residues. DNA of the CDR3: TGCGCCAGCAGCTTGGACCAGGGTTGGAACACTGAAGCTTTCTTT. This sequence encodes CASSLDQGWNTEAFF.

CDR3 sequence reads: CASSVGQVPNQPQHF. The CDR3 DNA reads TGTGCCAGCAGTGTGGGTCAAGTACCCAATCAGCCCCAGCATTTT. This rearrangement joins TRBV2 to TRBJ1-5, with D unclear. The CDR3 is 15 residues long. The germline V and J ends were trimmed by 4 bases and 3 bases, with 13 bases remaining between them. In germline, CDR1 is SNHLY, CDR2 FYNNEI.

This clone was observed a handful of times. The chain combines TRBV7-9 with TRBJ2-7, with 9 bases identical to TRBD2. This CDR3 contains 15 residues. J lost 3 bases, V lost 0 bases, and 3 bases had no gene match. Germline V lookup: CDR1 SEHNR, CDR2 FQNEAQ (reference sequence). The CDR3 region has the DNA TGTGCCAGCAGCTTAGCTAGCGGGAGAATCTACGAGCAGTACTTC. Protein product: CASSLASGRIYEQYF.

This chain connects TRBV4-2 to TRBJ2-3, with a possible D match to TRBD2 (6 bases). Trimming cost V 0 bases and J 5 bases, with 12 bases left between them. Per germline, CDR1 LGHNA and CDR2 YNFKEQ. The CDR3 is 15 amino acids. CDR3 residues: CASSQDGGIVDTQYF. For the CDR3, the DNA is TGTGCCAGCAGCCAAGATGGGGGGATCGTAGATACGCAGTATTTT.